This entry lists 2 T cell receptor beta chains sequenced from one sample in a study of T cells after posttransplantation cyclophosphamide. A marrow graft followed busulfan-fludarabine conditioning, with cyclophosphamide on days +3 and +4. Sequencing was performed with immunoSEQ multiplex PCR; in TCRdb, only in-frame clones are kept and a portion is missing. The sample consists of fewer than 2,000 clones, 80% of them appearing once. Sequenced here: PBMCs, sampled roughly 310 days after allogeneic stem cell transplant with posttransplant cyclophosphamide. The receptors stem from a young adult male patient who received an allogeneic stem cell transplant from a related donor, was CMV-positive, and had acute GVHD only. Some T cells may originate from the graft donor.

This chain uses TRBV11-2 with TRBJ1-5, with D unclear. V was trimmed by 1 base and J by 7 bases, leaving 8 bases between them. This CDR3 spans 13 amino acids. Germline V CDR1 and CDR2: SGHAT, FQNNGV. The CDR3 DNA reads as TGTGCCAGCAGCTTAGGCGGCGGCCAGCCCCAGCATTTT. This encodes CASSLGGGQPQHF. Filled out from reference TRBV11-2 and TRBJ1-5, the complete variable domain reads EAGVAQSPRYKIIEKRQSVAFWCNPISGHATLYWYQQILGQGPKLLIQFQNNGVVDDSQLPKDRFSAERLKGVDSTLKIQPAKLEDSAVYLCASSLGGGQPQHFGDGTRLSIL.

The rearrangement links TRBV19 to TRBJ2-3; 11 bases line up with TRBD2. CDR3 length: 17 amino acids. The junction had 9 bases not matched to a gene; V was cut back by 6 bases and J by 1 base. Germline assignment: CDR1 LNHDA and CDR2 SQIVND (reference sequence). As DNA, the CDR3 is TGTGCCAGTAGCCCCGGGCTAGCGGGGGGTCGCACAGATACGCAGTATTTT. The encoded protein is CASSPGLAGGRTDTQYF.